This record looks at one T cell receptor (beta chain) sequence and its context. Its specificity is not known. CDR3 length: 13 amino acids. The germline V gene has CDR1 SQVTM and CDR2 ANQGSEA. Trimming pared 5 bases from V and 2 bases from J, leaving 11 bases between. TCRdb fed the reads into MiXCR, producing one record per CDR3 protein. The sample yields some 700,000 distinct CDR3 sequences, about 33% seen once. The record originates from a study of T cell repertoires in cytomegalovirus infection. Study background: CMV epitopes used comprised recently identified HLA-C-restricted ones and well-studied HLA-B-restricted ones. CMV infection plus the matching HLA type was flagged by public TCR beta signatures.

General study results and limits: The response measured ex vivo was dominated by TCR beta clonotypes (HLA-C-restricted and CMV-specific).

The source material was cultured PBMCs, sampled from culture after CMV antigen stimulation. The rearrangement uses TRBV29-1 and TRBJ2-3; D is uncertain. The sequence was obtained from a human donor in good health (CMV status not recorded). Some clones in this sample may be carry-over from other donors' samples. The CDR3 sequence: CSVFHSDTDTQYF. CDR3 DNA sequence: TGCAGCGTTTTTCACAGTGACACAGATACGCAGTATTTT.